These 24 T cell receptor beta chains originate from one sample sequenced in a study of blood T cells in healthy people across ages. A second roughly 6 to 12 cycle PCR used barcoded and J-beta primers. From the 5' RACE reads, TCRdb called clonotypes with MiXCR, one entry per CDR3 protein. The data contain fewer than 1.5 million distinct CDR3 sequences, 42% of them singletons. Material for sequencing was blood. Every receptor here comes from a woman younger than 35 in good health.

This rearrangement joins TRBV7-9 to TRBJ1-5; D gene ambiguous. This CDR3 has 17 residues. Germline CDR1 is SEHNR and CDR2 is FQNEAQ (reference sequence). V was cut by 1 base and J by 4 bases, with 17 bases left in between. Here the CDR3 DNA reads TGTGCCAGCAGCTTAGGGTGGAGGGCTGGTGGGAATCAGCCCCAGCATTTT. Translation gives CASSLGWRAGGNQPQHF.

A few counts support this clonotype. The V and J genes are TRBV7-6 and TRBJ2-1, with 8 bases fitting TRBD2. This CDR3 contains 17 residues. Germline loops: CDR1 SGHVS, CDR2 FNYEAQ. The J segment lost 3 bases and the V segment lost 2 bases, leaving 9 bases of the junction unmatched. The chain's CDR3 is CASSLMGGGGFYNEQFF. As DNA, the CDR3 is TGTGCCAGCAGCTTAATGGGGGGCGGGGGGTTCTACAATGAGCAGTTCTTC.

About this clonotype itself: A single base separates this from a much larger clone, so it may be a read error. The genes are TRBV12-3 or TRBV12-4 and TRBJ1-2, with D hard to call. There are 12 residues in the CDR3. The CDR3 here is CASSLGVAGCTF. CDR3 bases: TGTGCCAGCAGTTTAGGGGTAGCCGGCTGCACCTTC.

CDR3 residues: CSARGTQDNQPQHF. The CDR3 DNA reads as TGCAGTGCTAGAGGGACCCAGGACAATCAGCCCCAGCATTTT. The chain joins TRBV20-1 to TRBJ1-5; D is unresolved. The CDR3 loop spans 14 amino acids. CDR1 is DFQATT, CDR2 SNEGSKA, per germline (reference sequence). Trimming pared 1 base from V and 3 bases from J, leaving 10 bases between.

As regards this clonotype: A much larger clonotype is one base distant, so this may be a read error. The rearrangement links TRBV10-3 to TRBJ2-1; D possibly corresponds to TRBD1 (6 bases). V was pared by 11 bases and J by 5 bases, with 19 bases between. CDR1 ENHRY and CDR2 SYGVKD come from the germline V gene. The CDR3 consists of 14 residues. The CDR3 loop reads CASHRDGDNNEQFF. In nucleotides, the CDR3 is TGTGCCTCCCACCGGGACGGGGACAACAATGAGCAGTTCTTC.

With regard to this clonotype: It may be a read error: a sequence one base away is much more abundant. V usage is TRBV20-1 and J usage is TRBJ2-1; 7 nucleotides line up with TRBD1. V gave up 6 bases and J gave up 10 bases; unmatched junction bases: 6. The CDR3 extends over 11 amino acids. Germline assignment: CDR1 DFQATT and CDR2 SNEGSKA (reference sequence). The CDR3 DNA sequence: TGCAGTGCAGACAGGGCCTACGAGCAGTTCTTC. This translates into CSADRAYEQFF.

The V gene is TRBV2, the J gene TRBJ2-4, with TRBD2 matching 16 bases. V shed 6 bases and J 2 bases; nucleotides not matched to a gene: 1. Germline V lookup: CDR1 SNHLY, CDR2 FYNNEI. The CDR3 extends over 16 amino acids. The CDR3 nucleotides read TGTGCCAGCAGGGGACTAGCGGGAGGGACCAAAAACATTCAGTACTTC. The encoded protein is CASRGLAGGTKNIQYF.

V gene TRBV6-1 combines with J gene TRBJ1-2; a possible D gene is TRBD1 (5 bases). This CDR3 region has 16 residues. Germline-derived CDR1 and CDR2 are MNHNS and SASEGT. Trimming left V 3 bases short and J 2 bases short, with 16 bases between. The CDR3 reads CASSDNGRGNNYGYTF. For the CDR3, the DNA is TGTGCCAGCAGTGATAACGGTCGGGGGAACAACTATGGCTACACCTTC.

The J gene is TRBJ2-3, the V gene TRBV10-3, with D perhaps given as TRBD1 or TRBD2 (6 bases each). V lost 6 bases and J lost 5, with 18 bases in between. The CDR3 runs 15 residues. The germline V gene encodes CDR1 ENHRY and CDR2 SYGVKD. CDR3 residues: CAISDGGRVGDTQYF. DNA of the CDR3: TGTGCCATCAGCGATGGGGGGCGAGTGGGAGATACGCAGTATTTT.

The CDR3 coding sequence is TGCGCCAGCAGCTTCAGAAAGGGTACTATGGATGGCTACACCTTC. Protein: CASSFRKGTMDGYTF. This rearrangement joins TRBV5-1 to TRBJ1-2; unclear D gene. Germline-derived CDR1 and CDR2 are SGHRS and YFSETQ. The length of the CDR3 is 15 residues. Trimming shortened V by 2 bases and J by 6 bases, and 17 bases separated the two germline ends.

The chain recombines TRBV24-1 with TRBJ2-7; 7 bases map to TRBD1. Germline V CDR1 and CDR2: KGHDR, SFDVKD. The CDR3 consists of 15 residues. Trimming took 8 bases from V and 7 from J; bases not matched to a gene: 16. The chain's CDR3 is CATTVGAGGGDEQYF. CDR3 bases: TGTGCCACCACTGTGGGGGCAGGGGGTGGCGATGAGCAGTACTTC.

This clonotype was counted between two and nine times. CDR3 DNA: TGTGCCAGCAGTAACCGGGACAGGAGCTCCTACGAGCAGTACTTC. This encodes CASSNRDRSSYEQYF. This chain uses TRBV3-1 with TRBJ2-7; TRBD1 matches at 8 bases. Germline CDR1 reads LGHDT; CDR2 reads YNNKEL (reference sequence). J gave up 0 bases and V 6 bases, and 7 bases lay outside the gene matches. This CDR3 is built from 15 residues.

The chain recombines TRBV12-3 or TRBV12-4 with TRBJ2-7, with D possibly TRBD1 on 6 matching bases. The DNA end lines up better with TRBJ2-5; the J call may be wrong. The CDR3 has 14 residues. CDR3 DNA: TGTGCCAGCACATCGGTCAGGGGTATGGAGACCCAGTACTTC. Its protein product is CASTSVRGMETQYF.

This clonotype was detected a few times. The V and J genes are TRBV12-3 or TRBV12-4 and TRBJ1-5; D is possibly TRBD1 (6 bases). V lost 1 base and J 0 bases, leaving 10 bases between the germline ends. The CDR3 length is 16 residues. Written as DNA, the CDR3 is TGTGCCAGCAGTTTAGGGGGACACGGTAGCAATCAGCCCCAGCATTTT. This gives the protein CASSLGGHGSNQPQHF.

The chain has TRBV29-1 and TRBJ1-2; D is unresolved. The V gene lost 5 bases and the J gene lost 0 bases, with 25 bases spanning the gap. Germline V lookup: CDR1 SQVTM, CDR2 ANQGSEA. The CDR3 loop spans 18 amino acids. The CDR3 DNA reads TGCAGCGTTTTAAACCGTGGTGAGGATGGCGTGGCTAACTATGGCTACACCTTC. It codes for CSVLNRGEDGVANYGYTF.

This clonotype has a handful of counts. This CDR3 reads CASSVGLAGADEQFF. DNA for the CDR3: TGTGCCAGCAGTGTGGGACTAGCGGGAGCCGATGAGCAGTTCTTC. The chain has TRBV2 and TRBJ2-1; 14 nucleotides align to TRBD2. V shed 4 bases, J shed 8 bases, and the junction held 4 bases outside the gene matches. CDR1 is SNHLY and CDR2 is FYNNEI in the germline V gene. There are 15 residues in the CDR3.

The chain uses TRBV29-1 and TRBJ1-2; the match to TRBD1 covers 7 bases. CDR1 is SQVTM and CDR2 is ANQGSEA in the germline V gene. The V and J ends lost 5 bases and 7 bases, in that order; junction bases with no gene match: 7. The CDR3 spans 12 residues. This chain's CDR3 is CSVTGEESGYTF. The CDR3 DNA sequence: TGCAGCGTTACAGGGGAGGAAAGTGGCTACACCTTC.

This rearrangement joins TRBV12-3 or TRBV12-4 to TRBJ2-7, with 7 bases aligning to TRBD2. The CDR3 runs 15 residues. V was clipped by 5 bases and J by 2 bases; unmatched bases: 9. This CDR3 reads CASSPPGGWPYEQYF. Here the CDR3 DNA reads TGTGCCAGCAGTCCCCCCGGGGGGTGGCCCTACGAGCAGTACTTC.

This chain uses TRBV18 with TRBJ2-7; D tentatively fits TRBD1 or TRBD2 (6 bases each). The CDR3 contains 15 residues. V lost 6 bases to trimming and J lost 5 bases, with 20 bases between them. The germline gives CDR1 KGHSH, CDR2 LQKENI. CDR3: CASSPGAVGPDEQYF. The CDR3, as DNA: TGTGCCAGCTCGCCGGGGGCAGTGGGTCCGGACGAGCAGTACTTC.

This clonotype has more than one count but fewer than ten. The V gene is TRBV9, the J gene TRBJ2-7; D gene uncertain. The germline V gene encodes CDR1 SGDLS and CDR2 YYNGEE. This CDR3 spans 16 amino acids. Deletions cut 0 bases from V and 0 bases from J, with 13 bases between. The CDR3 loop is CASSVESDVSSYEQYF. DNA for the CDR3: TGTGCCAGCAGCGTAGAATCGGACGTGAGCTCCTACGAGCAGTACTTC.

This clonotype was detected only a few times. The chain employs TRBV3-1 and TRBJ2-2; unclear D gene. Trimming left V 1 base short and J 1 base short, with 7 bases between. Germline values: CDR1 LGHDT, CDR2 YNNKEL (reference sequence). This CDR3 has 15 amino acids. The CDR3 DNA is TGTGCCAGCAGCCAAGTGATCGGGAACACCGGGGAGCTGTTTTTT. Translating gives CASSQVIGNTGELFF.

This sequence joins TRBV20-1 and TRBJ1-2, with D possibly TRBD1 on 6 matching bases. CDR3 length: 14 amino acids. The germline CDR1 and CDR2 sequences are DFQATT and SNEGSKA (reference sequence). V was pared by 3 bases and J by 6 bases, with 17 bases between. CDR3 in amino acids: CSASLDSIGDGYTF. CDR3 in DNA: TGCAGTGCTAGCCTGGACAGTATAGGGGATGGCTACACCTTC.

V gene TRBV29-1 combines with J gene TRBJ1-2, with 9 bases lining up with TRBD1. The CDR3 spans 15 residues. V lost 3 bases, J lost 7 bases, and 12 bases stayed unmatched. Per the germline V gene, CDR1 is SQVTM and CDR2 is ANQGSEA. CDR3 nucleotide sequence: TGCAGCGTTGAGTCTCCCCGGGACAGGGACGCTGGCTACACCTTC. It specifies CSVESPRDRDAGYTF.

The chain is built from TRBV28 and TRBJ2-7; 8 nucleotides agree with TRBD2. The V gene end was trimmed by 4 bases and the J gene end by 12 bases; junction bases not matched to a gene: 5. The CDR3 sequence is 11 residues long. Germline V lookup: CDR1 MDHEN, CDR2 SYDVKM. The CDR3 DNA reads TGTGCCAGCAGTTCTAGCGGGCGGGGGTACTTC. Encoded protein: CASSSSGRGYF.